These 6 T cell receptor beta chains originate from one sample sequenced in a study of T cells after yellow fever vaccination. In TCRdb, the 5' RACE reads were re-called with MiXCR into one record per CDR3 protein. This table has almost 600,000 distinct CDR3 sequences, approximately 12% appearing once. The source was PBMCs, collected on the day of the yellow fever booster vaccination. These receptor sequences come from a man between 25 and 39 years old who received the YFV17D yellow fever vaccine.

The chain uses TRBV3-1 and TRBJ1-2; D is unclear. The germline V gene has CDR1 LGHDT and CDR2 YNNKEL (reference sequence). There are 15 residues in the CDR3. Trimming shortened V by 4 bases and J by 1 base, and 13 bases separated the two germline ends. The CDR3 DNA sequence: TGTGCCAGCAGCCGTACTGCCGGGAGTAACTATGGCTACACCTTC. As protein: CASSRTAGSNYGYTF.

This clonotype appeared a few times. The chain recombines TRBV29-1 with TRBJ1-2; D is unclear. V shed 6 bases and J shed 1 base, with 12 bases lying between them. The germline V gene has CDR1 SQVTM and CDR2 ANQGSEA. This CDR3 has 13 amino acids. This CDR3 reads CSVTGRYNYGYTF. The CDR3 DNA is TGCAGCGTGACGGGGAGGTATAACTATGGCTACACCTTC.

This clonotype was seen more than once but under ten times. The chain couples TRBV10-3 to TRBJ1-1, with 8 bases that match TRBD1. CDR1 and CDR2 (germline): ENHRY, SYGVKD. Unmatched junction bases numbered 2, after V lost 4 bases and J lost 10 bases. The CDR3 consists of 11 residues. Written as DNA, the CDR3 is TGTGCCATCAGTGCCGGACAGGGAGCTTTCTTT. Translating it yields CAISAGQGAFF.

CDR3 nucleotide sequence: TGCGCCAGCAGCTTAGTGGGACAGGGGAGAGAGACCCAGTACTTC. Translating gives CASSLVGQGRETQYF. The rearrangement joins TRBV5-1 to TRBJ2-5, with 10 bases lining up with TRBD1. V gave up 2 bases and J gave up 4 bases; unmatched junction bases: 5. This CDR3 has 15 residues. Germline assignment: CDR1 SGHRS and CDR2 YFSETQ. The complete variable domain, with remaining parts taken from reference TRBV5-1 and TRBJ2-5, reads KAGVTQTPRYLIKTRGQQVTLSCSPISGHRSVSWYQQTPGQGLQFLFEYFSETQRNKGNFPGRFSGRQFSNSRSEMNVSTLELGDSALYLCASSLVGQGRETQYFGPGTRLLVL.

This chain links TRBV25-1 with TRBJ1-2, with a weak D call TRBD1 (6 bases). With 4 bases removed from V and 0 bases from J, the gap between germline ends came to 18 bases. Per the germline V gene, CDR1 is MGHDK and CDR2 is SYGVNS. The CDR3 contains 17 residues. For the CDR3, the DNA is TGTGCCAGCAGTGCGTCGGAGGGGGGGTGGACTAACTATGGCTACACCTTC. Protein: CASSASEGGWTNYGYTF.

This clonotype was counted ten times or more. The V call is TRBV12-3 or TRBV12-4, the J call TRBJ1-2, with 9 bases fitting TRBD1. This CDR3 is 16 amino acids long. Unmatched junction bases numbered 14, after V lost 6 bases and J lost 6 bases. CDR3 amino acids: CASSRGLQGAAHGYTF. CDR3 sequence (DNA): TGTGCCAGCAGCAGGGGGTTACAGGGGGCGGCGCATGGCTACACCTTC.